This TCR beta chain was sequenced in a study of response to subunit inactivated influenza vaccine. General study points: It was the authors' suggestion that each seasonal influenza vaccination recruits few new T cells.

TCRdb passed the RT-PCR reads through MiXCR, listing each CDR3 protein once. The data hold 300,000 to 350,000 distinct CDR3 sequences, with roughly a fifth observed a single time. As for this clonotype: Its target is not known.

CDR3 length: 17 residues. Germline V gene lookup returns CDR1 SGHAT and CDR2 FQNNGV. Trimming removed 0 bases from V and 1 base from J; junction bases left unmatched: 7. The TCR was taken from a man between 45 and 75 years old who received an inactivated influenza vaccine. The V call is TRBV11-2, the J call TRBJ2-3, with 7 positions matching TRBD2. The sequencing here drew on PBMCs from blood, taken about 19 months after vaccination. In DNA, the CDR3 is TGTGCCAGCAGCTTAGATCGCTGGGGGGGGGGCACAGATACGCAGTATTTT. As protein: CASSLDRWGGGTDTQYF. The full variable domain, with the rest looked up from reference TRBV11-2 and TRBJ2-3, is EAGVAQSPRYKIIEKRQSVAFWCNPISGHATLYWYQQILGQGPKLLIQFQNNGVVDDSQLPKDRFSAERLKGVDSTLKIQPAKLEDSAVYLCASSLDRWGGGTDTQYFGPGTRLTVL.